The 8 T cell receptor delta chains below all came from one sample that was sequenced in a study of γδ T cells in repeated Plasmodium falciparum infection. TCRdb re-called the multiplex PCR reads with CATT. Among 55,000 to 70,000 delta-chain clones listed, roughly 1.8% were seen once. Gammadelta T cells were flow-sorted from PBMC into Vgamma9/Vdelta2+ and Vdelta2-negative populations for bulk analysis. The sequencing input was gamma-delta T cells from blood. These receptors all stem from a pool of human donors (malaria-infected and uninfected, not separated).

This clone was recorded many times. CDR3 residues: CALGELPIMYWGILSPYTDKLIF. The CDR3 DNA follows: TGTGCTCTTGGGGAACTCCCCATCATGTACTGGGGGATACTCTCCCCCTACACCGATAAACTCATCTTT. The chain links TRDV1 to TRDJ1; 12 positions agree with TRDD3. Germline V gives CDR1 TSWWSYY, CDR2 QGS. The CDR3 is 23 residues long. J was trimmed by 0 bases and V by 0 bases; bases with no gene match: 20.

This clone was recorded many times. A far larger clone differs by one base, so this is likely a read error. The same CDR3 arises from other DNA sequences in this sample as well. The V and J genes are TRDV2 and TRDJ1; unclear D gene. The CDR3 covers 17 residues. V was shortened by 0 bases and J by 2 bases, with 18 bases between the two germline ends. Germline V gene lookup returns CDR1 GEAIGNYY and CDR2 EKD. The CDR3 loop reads CACDTVGQPDHTDKLIF. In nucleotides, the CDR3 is TGTGCCTGTGACACCGTGGGACAGCCAGACCATACCGATAAACTCATCTTT.

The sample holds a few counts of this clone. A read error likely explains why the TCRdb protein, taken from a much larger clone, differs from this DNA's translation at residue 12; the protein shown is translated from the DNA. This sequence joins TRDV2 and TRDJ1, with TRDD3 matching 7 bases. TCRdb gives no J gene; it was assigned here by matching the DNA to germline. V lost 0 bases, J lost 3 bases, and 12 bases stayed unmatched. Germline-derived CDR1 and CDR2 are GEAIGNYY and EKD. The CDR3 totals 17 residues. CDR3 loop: CACDTSPWGLYADKLIF. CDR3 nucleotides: TGTGCCTGTGACACCTCGCCCTGGGGGCTGTACGCCGATAAACTCATCTTT.

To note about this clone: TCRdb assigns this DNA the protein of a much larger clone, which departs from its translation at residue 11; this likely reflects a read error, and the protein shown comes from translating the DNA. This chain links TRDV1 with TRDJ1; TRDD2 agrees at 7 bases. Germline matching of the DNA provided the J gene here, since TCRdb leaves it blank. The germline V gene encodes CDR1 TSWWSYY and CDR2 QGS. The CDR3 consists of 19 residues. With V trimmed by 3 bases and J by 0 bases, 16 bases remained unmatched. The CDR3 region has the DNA TGTGCTCTTGGGGACCCCGTGCCTTCCTGCGATGGGTACACCGATAAACTCATCTTT. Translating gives CALGDPVPSCDGYTDKLIF.

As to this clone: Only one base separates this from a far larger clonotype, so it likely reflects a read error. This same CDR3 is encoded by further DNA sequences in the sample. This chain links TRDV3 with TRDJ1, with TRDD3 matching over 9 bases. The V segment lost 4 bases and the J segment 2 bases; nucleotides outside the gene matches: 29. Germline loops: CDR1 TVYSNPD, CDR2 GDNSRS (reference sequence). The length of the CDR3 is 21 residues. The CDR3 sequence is CACKTLHDYFRGYARTDKLIF. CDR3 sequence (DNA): TGTGCCTGCAAGACTCTTCACGATTACTTTAGGGGATACGCACGGACCGATAAACTCATCTTT.

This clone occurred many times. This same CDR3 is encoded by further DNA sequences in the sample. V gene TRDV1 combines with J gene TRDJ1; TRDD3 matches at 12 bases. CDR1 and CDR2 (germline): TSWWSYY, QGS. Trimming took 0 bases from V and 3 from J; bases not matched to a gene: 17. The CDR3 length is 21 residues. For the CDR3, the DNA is TGTGCTCTTGGGGAACTAGGCCGGCCGGCCTGGGGGATACGGAGGGCCGATAAACTCATCTTT. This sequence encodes CALGELGRPAWGIRRADKLIF.

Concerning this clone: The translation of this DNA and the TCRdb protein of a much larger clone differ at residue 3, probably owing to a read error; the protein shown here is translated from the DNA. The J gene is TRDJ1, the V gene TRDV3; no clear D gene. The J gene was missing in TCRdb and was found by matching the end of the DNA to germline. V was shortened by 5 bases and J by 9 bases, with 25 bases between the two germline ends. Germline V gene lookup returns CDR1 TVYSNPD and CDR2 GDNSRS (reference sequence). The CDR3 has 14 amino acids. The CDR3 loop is CAPRRWPSYLELIF. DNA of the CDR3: TGTGCCCCTCGTCGTTGGCCATCATACCTCGAACTCATCTTT.

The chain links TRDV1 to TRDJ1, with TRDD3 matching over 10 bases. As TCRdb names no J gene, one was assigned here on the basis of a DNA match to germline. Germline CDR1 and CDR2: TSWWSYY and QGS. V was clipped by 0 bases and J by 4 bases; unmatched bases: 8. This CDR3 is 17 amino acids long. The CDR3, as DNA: TGTGCTCTTGGGGAACTAGGCTGGGGGATAGAAGACGATAAACTCATCTTT. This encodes CALGELGWGIEDDKLIF.